This TCR beta chain emerged from a study of response to subunit inactivated influenza vaccine. Findings and caveats of the study: It was suggested by the authors that few new T cells are recruited by each seasonal influenza vaccination.

A remark on this clonotype: Its antigen is unknown.

V trimming: 2 bases; J trimming: 8 bases; junction bases outside the gene matches: 15. The CDR3 has 17 residues. The germline V gene encodes CDR1 SGHAT and CDR2 FQNNGV. Each CDR3 protein is one row after TCRdb ran MiXCR on the RT-PCR reads. There are 180,000 or so distinct CDR3 sequences in the sample; 9.5% to 15% occur only once, and 25% to 30% lies in the top ten. This sample was shared with a second study, whose subject was T cells expressing NK-cell markers. According to that study: A 5'RACE template switching approach incorporating UMIs was used to make TCR beta cDNA. Seven of the eight sequenced donors were classified as HCMV-seropositive, and one was classified as seronegative. A handful of donors showed these clonotypes also leading the CD3+CD56-NKG2C+ fraction. Unclear, still, was the HCMV specificity of the expanded NKG2C+ T cell clones.

This TCR was recovered from a man aged 50 to 59 who received an inactivated influenza vaccine. The specimen was CD8+ T cells sorted from PBMCs, collected roughly 13 days after vaccination. This chain joins TRBV11-2 and TRBJ2-1; TRBD2 matches 7 bases. DNA for the CDR3: TGTGCCAGCAGCTTAATAAAAGGACTAGAGCCCGTCGATGAGCAGTTCTTC. Amino acid sequence: CASSLIKGLEPVDEQFF. Combining the CDR3 with reference TRBV11-2 and TRBJ2-1 gives the whole variable domain EAGVAQSPRYKIIEKRQSVAFWCNPISGHATLYWYQQILGQGPKLLIQFQNNGVVDDSQLPKDRFSAERLKGVDSTLKIQPAKLEDSAVYLCASSLIKGLEPVDEQFFGPGTRLTVL.